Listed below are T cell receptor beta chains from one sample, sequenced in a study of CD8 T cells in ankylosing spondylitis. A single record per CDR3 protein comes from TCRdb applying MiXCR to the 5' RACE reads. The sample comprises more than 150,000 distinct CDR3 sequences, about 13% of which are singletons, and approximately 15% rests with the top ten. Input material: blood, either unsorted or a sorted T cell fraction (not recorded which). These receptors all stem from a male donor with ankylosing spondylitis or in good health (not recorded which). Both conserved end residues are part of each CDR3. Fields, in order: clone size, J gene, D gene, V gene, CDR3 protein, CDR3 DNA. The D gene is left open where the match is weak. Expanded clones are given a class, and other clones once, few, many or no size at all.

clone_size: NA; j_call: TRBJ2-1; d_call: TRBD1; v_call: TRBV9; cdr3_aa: CASSVGGQAFSYNEQFF; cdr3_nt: TGTGCCAGCAGCGTAGGGGGACAGGCTTTCTCCTACAATGAGCAGTTCTTC
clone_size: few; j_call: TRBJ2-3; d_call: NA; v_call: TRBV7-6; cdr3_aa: CASSPTSGGSNTQYF; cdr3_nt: TGTGCCAGCAGTCCCACTTCAGGAGGGAGTAATACGCAGTATTTT
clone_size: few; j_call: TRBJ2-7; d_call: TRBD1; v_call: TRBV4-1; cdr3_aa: CASSQTGQGSYEQYF; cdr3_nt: TGCGCCAGCAGCCAAACGGGACAGGGGTCCTACGAGCAGTACTTC
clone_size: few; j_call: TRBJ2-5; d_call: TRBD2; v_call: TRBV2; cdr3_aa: CASVTSGKRGGQETQYF; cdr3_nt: TGTGCCAGCGTTACTAGCGGGAAACGCGGGGGACAAGAGACCCAGTACTTC
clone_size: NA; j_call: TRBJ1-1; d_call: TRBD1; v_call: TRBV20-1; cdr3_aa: CSARNVGQGDTEAFF; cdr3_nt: TGCAGTGCTAGAAATGTAGGGCAGGGGGACACTGAAGCTTTCTTT
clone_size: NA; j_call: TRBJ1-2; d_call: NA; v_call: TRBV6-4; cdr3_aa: CASSPEGGSGYGYTF; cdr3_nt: TGTGCCAGCAGCCCAGAGGGGGGATCTGGGTATGGCTACACCTTC
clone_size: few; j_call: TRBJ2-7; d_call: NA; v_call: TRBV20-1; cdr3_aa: CSARGGRDYEQYF; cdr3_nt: TGCAGTGCTAGAGGAGGCAGGGACTACGAGCAGTACTTC
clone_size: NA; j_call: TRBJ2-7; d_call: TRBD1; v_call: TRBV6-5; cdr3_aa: CASSYARDRAYEQYF; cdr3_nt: TGTGCCAGCAGTTACGCCCGGGACAGGGCCTACGAGCAGTACTTC
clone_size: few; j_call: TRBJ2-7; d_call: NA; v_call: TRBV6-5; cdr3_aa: CASSYGMGADEQYF; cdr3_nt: TGTGCCAGCAGTTATGGGATGGGGGCCGACGAGCAGTACTTC
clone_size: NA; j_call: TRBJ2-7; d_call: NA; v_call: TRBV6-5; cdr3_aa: CASSSRVGEPSEQYF; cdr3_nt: TGTGCCAGCAGTTCCAGGGTAGGGGAGCCCTCCGAGCAGTACTTC
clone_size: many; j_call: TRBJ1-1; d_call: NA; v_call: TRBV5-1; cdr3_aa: CASGWTENTEAFF; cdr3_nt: TGCGCCAGCGGATGGACAGAGAACACTGAAGCTTTCTTT
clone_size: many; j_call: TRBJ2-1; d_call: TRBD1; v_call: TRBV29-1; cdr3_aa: CSAGTGGPYEQFF; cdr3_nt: TGCAGCGCCGGGACAGGGGGGCCCTATGAGCAGTTCTTC
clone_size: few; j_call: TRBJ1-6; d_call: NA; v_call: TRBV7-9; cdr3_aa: CASSPGRDGFSPLHF; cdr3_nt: TGTGCCAGCAGTCCCGGACGCGATGGGTTTTCACCCCTCCACTTT
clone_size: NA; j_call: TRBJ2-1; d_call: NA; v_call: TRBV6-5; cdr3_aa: CASSSLHREIKDEQFF; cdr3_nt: TGTGCCAGCAGTTCCCTTCATCGGGAGATAAAGGATGAGCAGTTCTTC
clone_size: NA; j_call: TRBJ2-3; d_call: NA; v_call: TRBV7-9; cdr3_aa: CASQKGGTLNTQYF; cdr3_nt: TGTGCCTCCCAAAAGGGGGGTACTCTGAATACGCAGTATTTT